This T cell receptor (beta chain) was retrieved from a study of blood T cell repertoires in COVID-19. About the study: The origin of the acute and convalescent COVID-19 samples was the United States, Italy and Spain. From T cells, B-cell-depleted T cells, or PBMCs came the material, which was cDNA or gDNA.

In the study's own analysis: Counts of nucleated cells, estimated from reference gene primer amplification, were obtained. Sequencing was performed with immunoSEQ multiplex PCR; in TCRdb, only in-frame clones are kept and a portion is missing. From that table come the V and J calls and clone size; the DNA was used to work out D and trimming. The table lists more than 300,000 clones, roughly 91% of them singletons. Two negative PCRs, clearance, or symptom resolution characterized the recovered Cohort 3 donors. Sequencing was performed on PBMCs or T cells enriched from blood (not recorded which). The clonotype comes from a woman between 18 and 29 years old who had recovered from COVID-19.

CDR3 sequence (DNA): TGTGCTAGTGGCCCCCTCGGGACAGGAAACGAAAAACTGTTTTTT. Translation: CASGPLGTGNEKLFF. The chain recombines TRBV12-5 with TRBJ1-4; TRBD1 aligns across 8 bases. CDR3 length: 15 residues. V lost 6 bases, J lost 8 bases, and 11 bases stayed unmatched. The germline gives CDR1 LGHNT, CDR2 FRNRAP.